Shown below are 2 T cell receptor beta chains from a single sample sequenced in a study of T cells in Graves' hyperthyroidism and ophthalmopathy. TCR beta CDR3 regions were amplified from RNA transcripts. The TCR CDR3 was amplified in a first-round RT-PCR using the HTBI primer set. TCRdb re-called the multiplex PCR reads with MiXCR, one entry per CDR3 protein. The table lists 300,000 to 500,000 distinct CDR3 sequences, about 15% of them singletons. Sequencing was done on a sample of blood. The receptors were sampled from a woman in her twenties or thirties with Graves' hyperthyroidism.

Details on this clonotype: A read error may produce the germline difference seen at one junction end. V gene TRBV28 combines with J gene TRBJ2-7; 11 bases are a match to TRBD2. The CDR3 extends over 17 amino acids. The V gene's germline CDR1 is MDHEN and CDR2 SYDVKM. The CDR3 reads CASSVLAGGSSSYEQHF. DNA for the CDR3: TGTGCCAGCAGTGTCCTAGCGGGAGGATCCAGCTCCTACGAGCAGCACTTC.

This clonotype has ten or more counts. The gene calls are TRBV28 and TRBJ1-1, with D possibly matching TRBD1 (5 bases). V lost 5 bases, J lost 3 bases, and 10 bases lay in between. Germline-derived CDR1 and CDR2 are MDHEN and SYDVKM. The CDR3 is 13 amino acids. Written as DNA, the CDR3 is TGTGCCAGCAGTCCGCCGGGGCACACTGAAGCTTTCTTT. Its protein product is CASSPPGHTEAFF.